This T cell receptor (beta chain) was sequenced during a study of T cell clusters in autoimmune cytopenias. Study-level results: TRB repertoire shifts in secondary cytopenia and chronic lymphocytic leukemia mostly reflected lymphoma, not autoimmunity. The cluster-lack signature was not seen for secondary cytopenia versus chronic lymphocytic leukemia.

Germline V gene lookup returns CDR1 SGHRS and CDR2 YFSETQ. The CDR3 has 14 amino acids. One tube held mixed TRB-A and TRB-B primer pools for touch-down PCR. TCRdb re-called the multiplex PCR reads and gives one entry per CDR3 protein, without DNA. The repertoire table contains about 7,200 distinct CDR3 sequences. Each sample's input was around 270 ng genomic DNA, about 38,000 genome equivalents. Details on this clonotype: Antigen: not known.

These data were likewise used in another study, on T cell repertoires in aging, cancer and after chemotherapy. That report notes: These repertoire data do not allow conclusions about immunological memory after chemotherapy.

What was sequenced was peripheral blood. The chain combines TRBV5-1 with TRBJ1-4; checking the TCRdb D call of TRBD1 is not possible without DNA. The sequence was collected from a human donor in good health. The chain's CDR3 is CASSLERGNEKLFF.